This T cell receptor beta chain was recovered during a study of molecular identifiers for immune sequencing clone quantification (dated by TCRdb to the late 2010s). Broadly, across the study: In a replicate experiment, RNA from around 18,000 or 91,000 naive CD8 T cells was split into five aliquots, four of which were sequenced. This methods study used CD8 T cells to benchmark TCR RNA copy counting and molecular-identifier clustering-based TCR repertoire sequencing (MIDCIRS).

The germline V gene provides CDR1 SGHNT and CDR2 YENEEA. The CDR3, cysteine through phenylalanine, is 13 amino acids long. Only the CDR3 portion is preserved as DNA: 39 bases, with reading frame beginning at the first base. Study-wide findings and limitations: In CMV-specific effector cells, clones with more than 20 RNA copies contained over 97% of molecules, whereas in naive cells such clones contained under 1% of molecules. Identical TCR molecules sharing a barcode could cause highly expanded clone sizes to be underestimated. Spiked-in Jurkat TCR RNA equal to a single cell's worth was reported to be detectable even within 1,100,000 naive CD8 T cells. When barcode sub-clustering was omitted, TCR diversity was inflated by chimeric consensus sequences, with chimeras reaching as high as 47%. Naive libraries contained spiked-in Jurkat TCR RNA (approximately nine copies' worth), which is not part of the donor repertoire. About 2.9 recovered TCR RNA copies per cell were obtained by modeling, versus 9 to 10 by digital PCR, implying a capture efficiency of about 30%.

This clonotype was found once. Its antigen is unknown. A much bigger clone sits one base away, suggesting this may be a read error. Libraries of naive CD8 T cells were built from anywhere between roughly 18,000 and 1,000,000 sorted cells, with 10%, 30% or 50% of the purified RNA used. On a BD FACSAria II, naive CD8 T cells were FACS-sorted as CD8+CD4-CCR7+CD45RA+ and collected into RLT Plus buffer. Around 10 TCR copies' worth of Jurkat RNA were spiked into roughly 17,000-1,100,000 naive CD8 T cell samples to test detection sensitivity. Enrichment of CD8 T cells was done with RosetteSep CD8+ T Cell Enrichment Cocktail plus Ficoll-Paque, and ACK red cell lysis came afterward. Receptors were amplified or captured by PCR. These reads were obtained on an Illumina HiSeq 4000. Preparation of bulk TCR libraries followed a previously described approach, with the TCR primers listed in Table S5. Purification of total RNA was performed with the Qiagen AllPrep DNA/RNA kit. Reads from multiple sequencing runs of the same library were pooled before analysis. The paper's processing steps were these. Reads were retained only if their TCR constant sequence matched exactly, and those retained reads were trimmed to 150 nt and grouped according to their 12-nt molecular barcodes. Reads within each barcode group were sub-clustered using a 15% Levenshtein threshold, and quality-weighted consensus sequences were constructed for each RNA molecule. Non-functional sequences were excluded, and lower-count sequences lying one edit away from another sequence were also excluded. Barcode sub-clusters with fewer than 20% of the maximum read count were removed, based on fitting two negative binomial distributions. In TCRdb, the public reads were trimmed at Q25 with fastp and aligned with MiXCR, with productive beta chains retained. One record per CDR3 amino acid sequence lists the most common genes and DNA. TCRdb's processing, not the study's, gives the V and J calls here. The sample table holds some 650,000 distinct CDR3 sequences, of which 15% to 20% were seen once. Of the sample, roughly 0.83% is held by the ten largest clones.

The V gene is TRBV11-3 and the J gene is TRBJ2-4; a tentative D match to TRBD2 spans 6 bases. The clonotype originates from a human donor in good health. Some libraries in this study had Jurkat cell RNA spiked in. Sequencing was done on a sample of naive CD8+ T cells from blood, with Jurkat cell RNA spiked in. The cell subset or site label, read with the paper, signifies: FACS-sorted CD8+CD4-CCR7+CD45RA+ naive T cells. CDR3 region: CASSRGNKNIQCF. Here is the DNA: TGTGCCAGCAGCCGGGGGAACAAAAACATTCAGTGCTTC.